The clone carrying this T cell receptor beta chain was counted only a few times. What it binds is unknown. TCRalpha and TCRbeta libraries used 5'RACE with constant-segment primers and UMIs. Each CDR3 protein is one row after TCRdb ran MiXCR on the 5' RACE reads. This table has about 260,000 distinct CDR3 sequences, 7.5% to 9.5% appearing once. This specimen comes from a study of T-cell memory formation after mild COVID-19. At the level of the study: Across donors, TCR clusters were largely donor specific.

V shed 1 base, J shed 3 bases, and the junction held 7 bases outside the gene matches. This CDR3 comprises 15 residues. Germline V CDR1 and CDR2: SGHDT, YYEEEE. Study-wide points: Chiefly within CM and EM were the contracting CD4+ clones; CD8+ ones were within EMRA.

The sample was PBMCs or a T cell subset sorted from them (not recorded which). This receptor was identified in a man younger than 30 who had mild COVID-19 (a few samples of this study predate the infection). Cell type and time point are not known. The rearrangement uses TRBV5-6 and TRBJ2-7; 7 bases match TRBD1. The CDR3 region is CASSLWDRPIYEQYF. CDR3 in DNA: TGTGCCAGCAGCTTGTGGGACAGACCGATCTACGAGCAGTACTTC.